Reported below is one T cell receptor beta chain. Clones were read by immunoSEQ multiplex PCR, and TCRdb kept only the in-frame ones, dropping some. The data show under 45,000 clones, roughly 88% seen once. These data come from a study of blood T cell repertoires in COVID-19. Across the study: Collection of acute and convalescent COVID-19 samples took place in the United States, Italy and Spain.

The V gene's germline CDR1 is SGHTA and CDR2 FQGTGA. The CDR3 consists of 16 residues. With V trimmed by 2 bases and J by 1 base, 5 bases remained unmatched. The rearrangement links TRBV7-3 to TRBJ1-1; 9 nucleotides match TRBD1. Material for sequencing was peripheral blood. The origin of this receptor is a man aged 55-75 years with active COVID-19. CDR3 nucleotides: TGTGCCAGCAGCTTAGACGGGACAGGGCGGAACACTGAAGCTTTCTTT. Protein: CASSLDGTGRNTEAFF.